The 5 T cell receptor beta chains given below trace back to one sample, sequenced in a study of control samples from healthy donors and cancer patients. Assay: immunoSEQ multiplex PCR; the TCRdb copy retains only in-frame clones and omits some. This table has 150,000 to 200,000 clones, around 92% appearing once. The specimen was blood. The receptors derive from a woman between 40 and 50 years old in good health.

The V gene is TRBV19, the J gene TRBJ2-5; D assignment may be TRBD1 or TRBD2 (5 bases each). Trimming stripped 4 bases from V and 2 bases from J, with 17 bases between. This CDR3 is built from 16 residues. Germline CDR1 reads LNHDA; CDR2 reads SQIVND (reference sequence). The CDR3 sequence: CASSRGGRLMQETQYF. Here the CDR3 DNA reads TGTGCCAGTAGTAGGGGCGGGCGACTCATGCAAGAGACCCAGTACTTC. Using reference TRBV19 and TRBJ2-5 for the parts outside the CDR3, the full variable domain is DGGITQSPKYLFRKEGQNVTLSCEQNLNHDAMYWYRQDPGQGLRLIYYSQIVNDFQKGDIAEGYSVSREKKESFPLTVTSAQKNPTAFYLCASSRGGRLMQETQYFGPGTRLLVL.

DNA of the CDR3: TGTGCCAGCAGCTCTAGGCCCCCGCACAGGGGGGGCACCGGGGAGCTGTTTTTT. As protein: CASSSRPPHRGGTGELFF. The genes are TRBV7-9 and TRBJ2-2; maybe TRBD1 (8 bases). The V end lost 4 bases, the J end lost 4 bases, and 22 bases lay between the germline ends. Germline assignment: CDR1 SEHNR and CDR2 FQNEAQ (reference sequence). The CDR3 is 18 amino acids.

The chain combines TRBV5-1 with TRBJ1-5; unclear D gene. V was clipped by 0 bases and J by 0 bases, with 1 base between them. This CDR3 is 13 amino acids long. The germline gives CDR1 SGHRS, CDR2 YFSETQ. The CDR3 here is CASSLDSNQPQHF. The DNA for the CDR3 is TGCGCCAGCAGCTTGGATAGCAATCAGCCCCAGCATTTT.

Here the CDR3 reads CASRRGGPTDTQYF. For the CDR3, the DNA is TGTGCCAGCAGGCGGGGGGGCCCCACAGATACGCAGTATTTT. The chain links TRBV7-2 to TRBJ2-3; 9 positions agree with TRBD2. The CDR3 covers 14 residues. The V gene's germline CDR1 is SGHTA and CDR2 FQGNSA. Trimming removed 6 bases from V and 2 bases from J; junction bases left unmatched: 3. The variable domain in full, with the rest retrieved from reference TRBV7-2 and TRBJ2-3, is GAGVSQSPSNKVTEKGKDVELRCDPISGHTALYWYRQSLGQGLEFLIYFQGNSAPDKSGLPSDRFSAERTGGSVSTLTIQRTQQEDSAVYLCASRRGGPTDTQYFGPGTRLTVL.

This chain joins TRBV19 and TRBJ2-5; D gene unclear. The CDR3 extends over 13 amino acids. The germline CDR1 and CDR2 sequences are LNHDA and SQIVND (reference sequence). The V and J ends lost 4 bases and 3 bases respectively, with 9 bases between them. The CDR3 DNA reads as TGTGCCAGTAGTACGGTTCCTAAAGAGACCCAGTACTTC. Its translation is CASSTVPKETQYF.